This entry lists 19 T cell receptor beta chains sequenced from one sample in a study of T-cell reconstitution after alpha-beta-depleted transplantation in children. A library of TCRbeta sequences, prepared with unique molecular identifiers, was generated. TCRdb independently ran MiXCR on the PCR reads; one entry per CDR3 protein. There are roughly 220,000 distinct CDR3 sequences in the sample; around 8.4% occur only once, and under 40% lies in the top ten. The sequencing here drew on PBMCs, mostly from graft donor cells, taken 360 days after TCRalphabeta/CD19-depleted stem cell transplant. These receptors were taken from a male patient aged 2 to 10 who had a stem cell transplant for acute myeloid leukemia, so the T cells may come from the graft donor.

The chain joins TRBV5-1 to TRBJ2-3; D possibly corresponds to TRBD2 (5 bases). Trimming removed 2 bases at V and 5 bases at J, with 9 bases between. The CDR3 extends over 13 amino acids. Germline V lookup: CDR1 SGHRS, CDR2 YFSETQ. The CDR3 nucleotides are TGCGCCAGCAGCTTTCGGGATGGAGATACGCAGTATTTT. Its translation is CASSFRDGDTQYF.

This clonotype was detected a few times. This chain connects TRBV18 to TRBJ1-1; D is unclear. Between the trimmed V and J ends, which lost 3 bases and 4 bases, there was a span of 6 bases. Looked up from germline, CDR1 is KGHSH and CDR2 is LQKENI. This CDR3 contains 12 residues. The CDR3 nucleotides read TGTGCCAGCTCACCGTCCAGCACTGAAGCTTTCTTT. Its translation is CASSPSSTEAFF.

Ten or more counts support this clonotype. This sequence joins TRBV28 and TRBJ2-7, with D maybe TRBD1 (6 bases). Germline V gene sequence: CDR1 MDHEN, CDR2 SYDVKM. This CDR3 is built from 15 residues. Trimming stripped 7 bases from V and 1 base from J, with 17 bases between. CDR3 nucleotide sequence: TGTGCCAGCACCTTGTACCGGACAGTTTCCTACGAGCAGTACTTC. This sequence encodes CASTLYRTVSYEQYF.

This clonotype has ten or more counts. V usage is TRBV12-3 or TRBV12-4 and J usage is TRBJ2-3, with TRBD1 matching over 9 bases. The trim removed 3 bases at V and 2 bases at J, leaving 12 bases unmatched. The CDR3 sequence is 18 residues long. The CDR3 protein is CASSLGQGRRGDTDTQYF. CDR3 nucleotide sequence: TGTGCCAGCAGTTTGGGACAGGGTCGCCGGGGTGACACAGATACGCAGTATTTT.

This clonotype was counted many times. The chain joins TRBV20-1 to TRBJ2-2; tentative D call: TRBD2 (6 bases). Germline V gives CDR1 DFQATT, CDR2 SNEGSKA (reference sequence). The CDR3 loop spans 13 amino acids. Trimming shortened V by 7 bases and J by 4 bases, and 13 bases separated the two germline ends. DNA for the CDR3: TGCAGTGTTCTGGGAGCGGGCACCGGGGAGCTGTTTTTT. As protein: CSVLGAGTGELFF.

The genes are TRBV12-3 or TRBV12-4 and TRBJ2-3; D possibly corresponds to TRBD2 (5 bases). The germline V and J ends were trimmed by 1 base and 0 bases, with 8 bases remaining between them. This CDR3 contains 15 residues. The CDR3 DNA follows: TGTGCCAGCAGTTTAGTAGCGACAAGCACAGATACGCAGTATTTT. Translation: CASSLVATSTDTQYF.

Only a few counts were recorded for this clonotype. The chain recombines TRBV6-5 with TRBJ1-1; 7 bases are shared with TRBD1. Trimming cost V 2 bases and J 4 bases; bases outside gene matches: 4. This CDR3 is built from 14 residues. Germline values: CDR1 MNHEY, CDR2 SVGAGI. CDR3 DNA sequence: TGTGCCAGCAGTTACACGACAGGGTCCACTGAAGCTTTCTTT. Amino acids: CASSYTTGSTEAFF.

This clonotype came up a few times. J is TRBJ2-5 and V is TRBV14; D tentatively reads TRBD1 or TRBD2 (6 bases each). Germline V gives CDR1 SGHDN, CDR2 FVKESK. The CDR3 sequence is 17 residues long. V lost 6 bases to trimming and J lost 3 bases, with 23 bases between them. The CDR3 nucleotides are TGTGCCAGCAGTCAAAGGAGGGGGACTCTCTTGAAAGAGACCCAGTACTTC. Its protein product is CASSQRRGTLLKETQYF.

The chain employs TRBV7-9 and TRBJ2-2, with a tentative D call TRBD2 (5 bases). From germline, CDR1 is SEHNR and CDR2 FQNEAQ (reference sequence). With 5 bases removed from V and 5 bases from J, the gap between germline ends came to 6 bases. The CDR3 has 12 amino acids. The CDR3 here is CASSTGTGELFF. DNA of the CDR3: TGTGCCAGCAGCACGGGGACCGGGGAGCTGTTTTTT.

This clonotype has at least ten counts. The rearrangement uses TRBV12-3 or TRBV12-4 and TRBJ2-3; the match to TRBD1 covers 10 bases. J was trimmed by 4 bases and V by 0 bases; bases with no gene match: 4. The CDR3 runs to 16 residues. CDR3 region: CASSLAGQGSPDTQYF. The CDR3 DNA reads TGTGCCAGCAGTTTAGCGGGACAGGGGAGCCCAGATACGCAGTATTTT.

This chain joins TRBV5-7 and TRBJ2-5; D gene unclear. TRBV5-7 is noted as an ORF with a role that remains uncertain. The CDR3 is 12 amino acids. The V gene lost 3 bases and the J gene lost 7 bases, with 10 bases spanning the gap. Here the CDR3 reads CASSYARGTQYF. The CDR3 DNA reads as TGTGCCAGCAGCTATGCGCGCGGGACCCAGTACTTC.

In its sample, this clonotype was seen a few times. V and J are TRBV5-5 and TRBJ1-4; TRBD1 matches 8 bases. V lost 0 bases to trimming and J lost 8 bases; unmatched junction nucleotides: 6. Germline lookup yields CDR1 SGHKS and CDR2 YYEKEE (reference sequence). This CDR3 contains 15 residues. CDR3 bases: TGTGCCAGCAGCTTGGGGGACAGGTCATGGGAAAAACTGTTTTTT. This codes for CASSLGDRSWEKLFF.

This clonotype showed up many times. The CDR3 loop reads CASSLELDREDSNQPQHF. CDR3 DNA sequence: TGTGCCAGCAGTTTGGAACTCGACAGGGAGGATAGCAATCAGCCCCAGCATTTT. The rearrangement joins TRBV28 to TRBJ1-5, with 7 nucleotides matching TRBD1. V lost 3 bases to trimming and J lost 0 bases; unmatched junction nucleotides: 11. The CDR3 loop spans 18 amino acids. Germline values: CDR1 MDHEN, CDR2 SYDVKM.

The gene calls are TRBV5-1 and TRBJ1-1, with D unresolved. Germline loops: CDR1 SGHRS, CDR2 YFSETQ. V was clipped by 1 base and J by 5 bases, with 15 bases between them. The CDR3 loop spans 15 amino acids. CDR3 region: CASSLHLGGRTEAFF. The CDR3 DNA follows: TGCGCCAGCAGCTTGCATCTAGGAGGAAGGACTGAAGCTTTCTTT.

This clonotype was seen many times. The V call is TRBV7-2, the J call TRBJ2-7; 7 positions match TRBD1. V lost 4 bases to trimming and J lost 7 bases; unmatched junction nucleotides: 10. The germline gives CDR1 SGHTA, CDR2 FQGNSA. This CDR3 contains 14 residues. The CDR3: CASSSLRQGREQYF. Written as DNA, the CDR3 is TGTGCCAGCAGCTCGCTCCGACAGGGAAGGGAGCAGTACTTC. Together with reference TRBV7-2 and TRBJ2-7, the CDR3 gives the full variable domain: GAGVSQSPSNKVTEKGKDVELRCDPISGHTALYWYRQSLGQGLEFLIYFQGNSAPDKSGLPSDRFSAERTGGSVSTLTIQRTQQEDSAVYLCASSSLRQGREQYFGPGTRLTVT.

This chain connects TRBV20-1 to TRBJ2-5; D gene uncertain. CDR1 is DFQATT and CDR2 is SNEGSKA in the germline V gene (reference sequence). Deletions cut 0 bases from V and 5 bases from J, with 7 bases between. The CDR3 extends over 12 amino acids. The CDR3 coding sequence is TGCAGTGCTAGAGAATGGCGGGAGACCCAGTACTTC. It yields the protein CSAREWRETQYF.

This clonotype was observed a handful of times. This chain uses TRBV20-1 with TRBJ1-3; possible D gene TRBD1, 6 bases. The germline CDR1 and CDR2 sequences are DFQATT and SNEGSKA (reference sequence). The CDR3 loop spans 16 amino acids. V was clipped by 3 bases and J by 0 bases, with 15 bases between them. As DNA, the CDR3 is TGCAGTGCTAGTCAGCCCAGGGGTGTCTCTGGAAACACCATATATTTT. Translating it yields CSASQPRGVSGNTIYF.

In its sample, this clonotype was seen many times. The chain uses TRBV5-1 and TRBJ2-1, with a tentative D call TRBD2 (6 bases). V was trimmed by 8 bases and J by 2 bases, leaving 14 bases between them. The CDR3 is made up of 14 amino acids. Germline CDR1 SGHRS, CDR2 YFSETQ. CDR3 sequence: CASSGTLPYNEQFF. CDR3 nucleotide sequence: TGCGCCAGTTCTGGGACTCTGCCCTACAATGAGCAGTTCTTC. The full variable domain, with the rest looked up from reference TRBV5-1 and TRBJ2-1, is KAGVTQTPRYLIKTRGQQVTLSCSPISGHRSVSWYQQTPGQGLQFLFEYFSETQRNKGNFPGRFSGRQFSNSRSEMNVSTLELGDSALYLCASSGTLPYNEQFFGPGTRLTVL.

V gene TRBV6-2 or TRBV6-3 combines with J gene TRBJ2-3; 8 bases are shared with TRBD2. Unmatched junction bases numbered 6, after V lost 5 bases and J lost 5 bases. The CDR3 extends over 14 amino acids. The V gene's germline CDR1 is MNHEY and CDR2 SVGEGT. CDR3 sequence reads: CASSRDLAGDTQYF. Written as DNA, the CDR3 is TGTGCCAGCAGTCGAGACCTAGCGGGAGATACGCAGTATTTT.